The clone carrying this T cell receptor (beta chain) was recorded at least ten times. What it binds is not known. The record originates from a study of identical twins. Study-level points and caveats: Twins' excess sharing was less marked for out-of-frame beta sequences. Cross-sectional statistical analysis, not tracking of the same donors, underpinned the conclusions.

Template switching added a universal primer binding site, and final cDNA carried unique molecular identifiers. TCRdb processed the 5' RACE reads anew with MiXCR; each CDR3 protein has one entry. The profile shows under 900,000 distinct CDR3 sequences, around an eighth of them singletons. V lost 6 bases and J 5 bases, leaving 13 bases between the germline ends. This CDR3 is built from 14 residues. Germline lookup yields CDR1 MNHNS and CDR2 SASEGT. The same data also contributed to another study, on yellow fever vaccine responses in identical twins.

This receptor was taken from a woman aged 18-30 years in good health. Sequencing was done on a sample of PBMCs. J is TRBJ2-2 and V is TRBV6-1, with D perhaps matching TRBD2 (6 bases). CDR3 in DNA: TGTGCCAGCAGCCAGCGGGTTTCAACCGGGGAGCTGTTTTTT. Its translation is CASSQRVSTGELFF.